This T cell receptor (beta chain) is drawn from a study of blood T cell repertoires in COVID-19. For the study at large: Samples came from the United States, Italy and Spain, spanning acute and convalescent COVID-19. The cDNA or gDNA used as material had been derived from T cells, B-cell-depleted T cells, or PBMCs.

Original processing notes: From reference gene primer amplification, estimates of nucleated cell counts were derived. Data came from immunoSEQ multiplex PCR; TCRdb stores just in-frame clones and leaves some out. V and J calls and clone size are those listed in that table; D and trimming were worked out from the DNA. The sample lists around 76,000 clones; roughly 86% were seen once. Germline CDR1 LGHDT, CDR2 YNNKEL (reference sequence). The length of the CDR3 is 12 residues. V was cut by 4 bases and J by 9 bases, with 10 bases left in between. This clone appeared a single time. The TCR comes from a woman between 65 and 79 years old with acute or convalescent COVID-19. Sequenced input: peripheral blood. The genes are TRBV3-1 (or the pseudogene TRBV3-2) and TRBJ1-5, with D unresolved. CDR3 nucleotides: TGTGCCAGCAGCCCCGGCCGGGGGCCCCAGCATTTT. This encodes CASSPGRGPQHF.